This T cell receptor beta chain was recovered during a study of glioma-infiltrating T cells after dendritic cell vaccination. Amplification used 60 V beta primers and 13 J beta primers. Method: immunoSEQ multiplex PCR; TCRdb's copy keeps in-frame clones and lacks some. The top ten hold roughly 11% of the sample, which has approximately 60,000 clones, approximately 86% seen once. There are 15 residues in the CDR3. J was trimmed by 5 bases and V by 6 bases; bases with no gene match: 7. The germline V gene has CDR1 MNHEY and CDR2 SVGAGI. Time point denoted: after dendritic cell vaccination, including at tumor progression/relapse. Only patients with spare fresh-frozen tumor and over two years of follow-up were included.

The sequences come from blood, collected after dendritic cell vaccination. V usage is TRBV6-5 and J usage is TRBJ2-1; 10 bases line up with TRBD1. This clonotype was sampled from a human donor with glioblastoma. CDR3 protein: CASRTGTGVNNEQFF. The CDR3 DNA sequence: TGTGCCAGCAGAACCGGGACAGGGGTGAACAATGAGCAGTTCTTC.